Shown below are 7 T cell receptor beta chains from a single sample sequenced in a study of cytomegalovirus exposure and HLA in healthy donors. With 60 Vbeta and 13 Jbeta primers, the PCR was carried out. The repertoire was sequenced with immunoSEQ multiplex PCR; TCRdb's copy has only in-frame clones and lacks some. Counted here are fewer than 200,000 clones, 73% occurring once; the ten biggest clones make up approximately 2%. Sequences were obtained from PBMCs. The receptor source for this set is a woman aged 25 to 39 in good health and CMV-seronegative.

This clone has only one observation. This CDR3 is CASSVTTEGASYTF. CDR3 nucleotides: TGTGCCAGCAGCGTTACGACCGAGGGGGCCAGCTACACCTTC. The chain joins TRBV9 to TRBJ1-2; 7 bases agree with TRBD1. The length of the CDR3 is 14 residues. Germline lookup yields CDR1 SGDLS and CDR2 YYNGEE. Trimming cost V 2 bases and J 9 bases; bases outside gene matches: 10.

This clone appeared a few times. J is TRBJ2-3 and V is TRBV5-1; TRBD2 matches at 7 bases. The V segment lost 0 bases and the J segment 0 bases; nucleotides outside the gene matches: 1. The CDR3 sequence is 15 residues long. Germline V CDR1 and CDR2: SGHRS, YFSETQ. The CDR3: CASSLDSGSTDTQYF. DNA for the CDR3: TGCGCCAGCAGCTTGGATAGCGGGAGCACAGATACGCAGTATTTT. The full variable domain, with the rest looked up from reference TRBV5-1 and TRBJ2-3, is KAGVTQTPRYLIKTRGQQVTLSCSPISGHRSVSWYQQTPGQGLQFLFEYFSETQRNKGNFPGRFSGRQFSNSRSEMNVSTLELGDSALYLCASSLDSGSTDTQYFGPGTRLTVL.

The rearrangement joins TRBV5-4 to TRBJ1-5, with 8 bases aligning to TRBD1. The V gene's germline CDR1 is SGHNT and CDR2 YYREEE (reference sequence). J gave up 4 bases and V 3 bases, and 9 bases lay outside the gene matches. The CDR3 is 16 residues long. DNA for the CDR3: TGTGCCAGCAGCTCCTTCGGGACAGGAGAAAATCAGCCCCAGCATTTT. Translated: CASSSFGTGENQPQHF.

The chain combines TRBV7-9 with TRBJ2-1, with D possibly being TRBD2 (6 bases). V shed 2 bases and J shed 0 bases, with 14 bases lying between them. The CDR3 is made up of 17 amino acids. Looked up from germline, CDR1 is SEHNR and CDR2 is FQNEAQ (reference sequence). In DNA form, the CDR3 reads TGTGCCAGCAGCTTAAGGTCGGCGGGACCCTCCTACAATGAGCAGTTCTTC. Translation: CASSLRSAGPSYNEQFF.

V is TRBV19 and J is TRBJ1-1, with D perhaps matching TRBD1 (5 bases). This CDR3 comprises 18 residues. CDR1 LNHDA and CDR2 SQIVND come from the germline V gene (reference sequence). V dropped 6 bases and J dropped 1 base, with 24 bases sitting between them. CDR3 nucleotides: TGTGCCAGTAGCAACCCCCCAGGGATCGTAAGTTGGAACACTGAAGCTTTCTTT. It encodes CASSNPPGIVSWNTEAFF. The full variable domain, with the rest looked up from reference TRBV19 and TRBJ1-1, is DGGITQSPKYLFRKEGQNVTLSCEQNLNHDAMYWYRQDPGQGLRLIYYSQIVNDFQKGDIAEGYSVSREKKESFPLTVTSAQKNPTAFYLCASSNPPGIVSWNTEAFFGQGTRLTVV.

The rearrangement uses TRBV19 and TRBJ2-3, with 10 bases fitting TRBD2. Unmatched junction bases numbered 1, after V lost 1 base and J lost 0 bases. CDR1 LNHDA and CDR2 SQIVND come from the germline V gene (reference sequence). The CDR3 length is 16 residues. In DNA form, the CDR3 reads TGTGCCAGTAGTATAGCACTAGCGGGGAGCACAGATACGCAGTATTTT. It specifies CASSIALAGSTDTQYF.

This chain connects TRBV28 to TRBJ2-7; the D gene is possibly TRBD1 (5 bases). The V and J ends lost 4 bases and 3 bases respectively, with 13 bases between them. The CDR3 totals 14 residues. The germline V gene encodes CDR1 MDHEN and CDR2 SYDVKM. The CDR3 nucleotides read TGTGCCAGCAGTTCTGACAGACCTAACTACGAGCAGTACTTC. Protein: CASSSDRPNYEQYF.